These T cell receptor beta chains were read from a single sample in a study of beta chain features in type 1 diabetes. Sequencing used immunoSEQ multiplex PCR; TCRdb keeps in-frame clones, though not all of them. The table records 200,000 to 250,000 clones, over 8.5% of them present only once. Sequencing was performed on naive CD4+ T cells from blood. The source of these receptors is a woman aged 18-29 years in good health. Each CDR3 is given with its conserved first and last residue. Fields, in order: CDR3 DNA, CDR3 protein, clone size, D gene, J gene, V gene. A D gene is named only where the DNA matches it firmly. Size is omitted from some rows. Given values are once, few, many or a class for expanded clones.

CDR3nt: TGTGCCAGCAGTTTACAGGACAGACCTCCCTACAATGAGCAGTTCTTC
CDR3aa: CASSLQDRPPYNEQFF
abundance: few
d_gene: .
j_gene: TRBJ2-1
v_gene: TRBV27

CDR3nt: TGTGCCAGCAGTGAAACGGGAGGGCCGGTAGGCGAGCAGTACTTC
CDR3aa: CASSETGGPVGEQYF
abundance: few
d_gene: TRBD2
j_gene: TRBJ2-7
v_gene: TRBV6-1

CDR3nt: TGTGCCTGGGGCCCCCCTGACAGGAACACTGAAGCTTTCTTT
CDR3aa: CAWGPPDRNTEAFF
abundance: .
d_gene: .
j_gene: TRBJ1-1
v_gene: TRBV30

CDR3nt: TGCAGCGTTGCCCGGACAGGGGACACTGAAGCTTTCTTT
CDR3aa: CSVARTGDTEAFF
abundance: few
d_gene: TRBD1
j_gene: TRBJ1-1
v_gene: TRBV29-1

CDR3nt: TGTGCCAGCATCGACAGTTGTACGCAGTATTTT
CDR3aa: CASIDSCTQYF
abundance: many
d_gene: .
j_gene: TRBJ2-3
v_gene: TRBV21-1

CDR3nt: TGTGCCAGCAGTTACCGTCCTCCTAGCGGCCAAGAGACCCAGTACTTC
CDR3aa: CASSYRPPSGQETQYF
abundance: .
d_gene: TRBD2
j_gene: TRBJ2-5
v_gene: TRBV6-6

CDR3nt: TGTGCCAGCAGCCAAGAGGCAGTAGGGGGGGGTCAGCCCCAGCATTTT
CDR3aa: CASSQEAVGGGQPQHF
abundance: .
d_gene: .
j_gene: TRBJ1-5
v_gene: TRBV4-2

CDR3nt: TGTGCCAGCAGTGGTCGGACTAGCGTCACAGATACGCAGTATTTT
CDR3aa: CASSGRTSVTDTQYF
abundance: .
d_gene: TRBD2
j_gene: TRBJ2-3
v_gene: TRBV28

CDR3nt: TGTGCCAGCAGTGGCCTAGCGGGAGGGCCCAATGAGCAGTTCTTC
CDR3aa: CASSGLAGGPNEQFF
abundance: few
d_gene: TRBD2
j_gene: TRBJ2-1
v_gene: TRBV25-1

CDR3nt: TGTGCCAGCAGTAGGCGAACAGGGGTGGACTATGGCTACACCTTC
CDR3aa: CASSRRTGVDYGYTF
abundance: few
d_gene: TRBD1
j_gene: TRBJ1-2
v_gene: TRBV27

CDR3nt: TGTGCCAGCAGGAGAGGCAATGAGCAGTTCTTC
CDR3aa: CASRRGNEQFF
abundance: .
d_gene: .
j_gene: TRBJ2-1
v_gene: TRBV6-1

CDR3nt: TGTGCCAGTAACGTGGGGCAGAACACCGGGGAGCTGTTTTTT
CDR3aa: CASNVGQNTGELFF
abundance: few
d_gene: .
j_gene: TRBJ2-2
v_gene: TRBV19

CDR3nt: TGTGCCAGCAGTGACACATTGAGCGGACTGTTTTTT
CDR3aa: CASSDTLSGLFF
abundance: .
d_gene: .
j_gene: TRBJ1-4
v_gene: TRBV6-1

CDR3nt: TGTGCCAGCAGCCCCCCCGGGGATCAGCCCCAGCATTTT
CDR3aa: CASSPPGDQPQHF
abundance: few
d_gene: .
j_gene: TRBJ1-5
v_gene: TRBV7-2

CDR3nt: TGTGCCAGCCGCGCCAGGGTTAGGCAGTTCTTC
CDR3aa: CASRARVRQFF
abundance: many
d_gene: .
j_gene: TRBJ2-1
v_gene: TRBV21-1

CDR3nt: TGTGCCAGCAGCTTAGGGGGGCGTGATGAAAAACTGTTTTTT
CDR3aa: CASSLGGRDEKLFF
abundance: .
d_gene: .
j_gene: TRBJ1-4
v_gene: TRBV7-8

CDR3nt: TGTGCCATCAGAAAGCCCACAAAGGAGGAGCAGTACTTC
CDR3aa: CAIRKPTKEEQYF
abundance: few
d_gene: .
j_gene: TRBJ2-7
v_gene: TRBV10-3

CDR3nt: TGCAGTGCTAGATCGGATACGCAGTATTTT
CDR3aa: CSARSDTQYF
abundance: .
d_gene: .
j_gene: TRBJ2-3
v_gene: TRBV20-1

CDR3nt: TGTGCCATCACCAGTGGAGCTAGCGGGAGAGGATCCCCGGAGTTCTTC
CDR3aa: CAITSGASGRGSPEFF
abundance: few
d_gene: TRBD2
j_gene: TRBJ2-1
v_gene: TRBV10-3

CDR3nt: TGCGCCAGCAGCTTGGGACAGGGGAGCTACGAGCAGTACTTC
CDR3aa: CASSLGQGSYEQYF
abundance: .
d_gene: TRBD1
j_gene: TRBJ2-7
v_gene: TRBV5-1

CDR3nt: TGTGCCAGCAGCTCCCCTATGCTCGGGGAGCTGTTTTTT
CDR3aa: CASSSPMLGELFF
abundance: many
d_gene: .
j_gene: TRBJ2-2
v_gene: TRBV7-9